This T cell receptor beta chain was obtained from a study of metastatic and nonmetastatic thyroid tumors. Study as a whole: Across peripheral blood and tumor or nodule tissue samples taken from malignant and benign thyroid patients, the repertoires were compared with one another.

All patients reached thyroid surgery having received no treatment beforehand. The authors' processing: Across clinicopathological groups, CDR3 differences served as the basis for building a distant-metastasis classifier for papillary thyroid cancer. Using MiXCR, TCRdb reanalyzed the PCR reads. For this entry, the V and J calls and clone size follow TCRdb and not the study's own pipeline. Of roughly 34,000 clones in the sample, over 12% were seen once. This CDR3 comprises 11 residues. This clone was recorded only once. What it recognizes is unknown. Relative to the germline gene, one junction end is altered; a read error may explain this. At the DNA level, this CDR3 is encoded by other sequences in the same sample as well. Broader study findings: In both blood and tumor samples, TCR beta diversity was reported significantly higher for malignant than benign nodules.

The sample taken for sequencing was blood. The TCR sequence derives from a male donor with papillary thyroid cancer or a benign thyroid nodule (not recorded which). Some clones in this sample may be carry-over from other donors' samples. This sequence joins TRBV12-3 or TRBV12-4 and TRBJ1-5; no clear D gene. The CDR3 sequence is CASSRDEVQHF. The CDR3 DNA reads TGTGCGAGCAGTCGTGACGAAGTCCAGCATTTT.